The clone carrying this T cell receptor beta chain was observed a handful of times. Trimming removed 5 bases from V and 4 bases from J, with 12 bases in between. Germline lookup yields CDR1 SEHNR and CDR2 FQNEAQ (reference sequence). The CDR3 spans 14 residues. The sample originates from a study of blood T cells in healthy people across ages. Primed by a sample-barcoded 5' primer and a J-beta primer mix, a second PCR proceeded for 7 to 11 cycles. MiXCR, applied by TCRdb to the 5' RACE reads, yields one record per CDR3 protein. The sample contains 1.5 million to 1.9 million distinct CDR3 sequences, approximately 43% of which appear only once.

The J gene is TRBJ2-1, the V gene TRBV7-9; TRBD2 might be the D (6 bases). Sequencing was done on a sample of blood. This clonotype was obtained from a woman aged 18-35 years in good health. The CDR3 DNA is TGTGCCAGCAGCACTGAGACTAGGTACAATGAGCAGTTCTTC. It is translated as CASSTETRYNEQFF.